This T cell receptor (beta chain) was observed in a study of blood T cell repertoires in COVID-19. About the research overall: T cells, B-cell-depleted T cells, or PBMCs provided the cDNA or gDNA that served as material.

Trimming removed 4 bases from V and 6 bases from J; junction bases left unmatched: 9. The CDR3 runs to 16 residues. The V gene's germline CDR1 is SNHLY and CDR2 FYNNEI. Original processing methods: Reference gene primer amplification gave estimated nucleated cell counts. The protocol was immunoSEQ multiplex PCR, while the TCRdb copy is restricted to in-frame clones and leaves out a portion. That table is the source of V, J and clone size, and D and trimming were worked out from the DNA. Altogether about 230,000 clones are present, 83% being singletons, with the ten largest covering just over 2.5%. The rearrangement links TRBV2 to TRBJ2-2, with TRBD1 identical over 9 bases. This TCR was recovered from a woman aged 70-85 years with active or convalescent COVID-19. The specimen was peripheral blood. The CDR3 nucleotides are TGTGCCAGCAGTGGACCACAGGGGGCGCCTTCCGGGGAGCTGTTTTTT. Protein product: CASSGPQGAPSGELFF.